This TCR beta chain was identified during a study of T cell responses to AZD1222 COVID-19 vaccine. Libraries were prepared by immunoSEQ multiplex PCR; TCRdb keeps only in-frame clonotypes and omits some of them. This table has 100,000 to 150,000 clones, 70% to 90% appearing once. The CDR3 sequence is 12 residues long. V was pared by 3 bases and J by 2 bases, with 5 bases between. CDR1 and CDR2 from the germline V gene are ENHRY and SYGVKD. Details on this clone: What it recognizes is unknown.

Regarding the study as a whole: It should be noted that donors were predominantly white British and more often female, and clonal diversity was possibly underestimated. Two AZD1222 doses significantly raised spike-specific TCR breadth and depth over controls. Samples come after the peak T cell response, not at day 14.

The sequencing here drew on peripheral blood, taken on day 0 of AZD1222 vaccination. The V and J genes are TRBV10-3 and TRBJ2-7; the D is unclear. The clonotype was recovered from an adult in good health. The CDR3 loop reads CAISDGTYEQYF. CDR3 nucleotides: TGTGCCATCAGTGACGGAACCTACGAGCAGTACTTC.